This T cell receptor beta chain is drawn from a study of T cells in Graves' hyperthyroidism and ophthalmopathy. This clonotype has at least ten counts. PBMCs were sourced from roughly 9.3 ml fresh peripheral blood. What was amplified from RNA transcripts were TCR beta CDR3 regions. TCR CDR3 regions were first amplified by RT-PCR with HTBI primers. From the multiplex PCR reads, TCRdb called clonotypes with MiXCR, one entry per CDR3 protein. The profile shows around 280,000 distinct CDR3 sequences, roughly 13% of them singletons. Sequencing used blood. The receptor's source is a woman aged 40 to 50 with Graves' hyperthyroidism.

The CDR3 protein is CASSVLLAGGNEQFF. CDR3 DNA sequence: TGTGCCAGCAGCGTCCTACTAGCGGGAGGCAATGAGCAGTTCTTC. The gene calls are TRBV11-1 and TRBJ2-1, with 12 bases lining up with TRBD2. Germline CDR1 and CDR2: SGHAT and FQDESV (reference sequence). V was pared by 5 bases and J by 6 bases, with 5 bases of the junction left unmatched. The CDR3 extends over 15 amino acids.